These T cell receptor beta chains were read from a single sample in a study of T-cell memory formation after mild COVID-19. In TCRdb, the 5' RACE reads were re-called with MiXCR into one record per CDR3 protein. The sample carries fewer than 550,000 distinct CDR3 sequences, around 19% recorded once. The sample consisted of PBMCs or a T cell subset sorted from them (not recorded which). Source of these receptors: an adult woman who had mild COVID-19 (a few samples of this study predate the infection). Cell type and time point are not known. The CDR3 runs from the conserved cysteine through the conserved F or W. A D gene is named only where the DNA matches it firmly.

cdr3_aa | d_call | v_call
CASSLMASGGSSGETQYF | TRBD2 | TRBV5-5
CASRDSVGMNTEAFF | - | TRBV2
CATSRNDKLGGDTQYF | TRBD2 | TRBV15
CASSWTRHNEQFF | - | TRBV5-4
CASRVGGVSYEQYF | - | TRBV6-5
CASRKTGKGEKLFF | TRBD1 | TRBV6-5
CSGSLTIAGGPLSYNEQFF | TRBD2 | TRBV29-1
CASSVRGQISGNTIYF | TRBD1 | TRBV7-2
CSASGDPDREGYTF | TRBD1 | TRBV20-1
CASSSILAGGGETQYF | TRBD2 | TRBV7-2
CASHGPRLAVHNEQFF | TRBD2 | TRBV7-9
CASSLGGFGVKETQYF | - | TRBV7-2
CASSRGLAENSYEQYF | TRBD2 | TRBV11-3
CASSRPRDRGYNEQFF | TRBD1 | TRBV11-2
CASSPRTPNYGYTF | - | TRBV5-1
CSAKRGSNQPQHF | - | TRBV20-1
CASSHTGDEQYF | TRBD1 | TRBV6-2/TRBV6-3
CASSSTGPPDEQFF | - | TRBV7-6
CASSLRTGSQGSNEQFF | - | TRBV7-8
CASSFDWARGNYGYTF | - | TRBV4-1
CASSQGGTSGIYEQYF | TRBD2 | TRBV4-2
CASTSGVKLFF | - | TRBV19
CASSRWANTGELFF | - | TRBV11-3
CASSLMPDSRETQYF | - | TRBV7-2
CASSPWAGGADEAFF | - | TRBV4-2
CASSRSRDRVSYEQYF | TRBD1 | TRBV4-3
CASSPEPGTGGFEAFF | TRBD1 | TRBV27
CATTERVNTEAFF | - | TRBV24-1
CASSSPEREDYEQYF | - | TRBV21-1
CATSDLGQAPHNEQFF | TRBD1 | TRBV24-1
CASSPPASGRNTGELFF | TRBD2 | TRBV18
CSVRQVDYGYTF | - | TRBV29-1
CASKTGEANYGYTF | TRBD1 | TRBV5-1
CASSGGQGATDTQYF | TRBD1 | TRBV5-1
CASSLLGISNQPQHF | - | TRBV7-2
CASSSTGADGYTF | TRBD1 | TRBV11-2
CASSLTSGISYNEQFF | TRBD2 | TRBV7-6
CASSTKTGGATDTQYF | - | TRBV7-9
CASRLNRGTEAFF | TRBD1 | TRBV4-1
CASSVDGQGFTDTQYF | TRBD1 | TRBV9
CASSLRGDNSPLHF | - | TRBV12-3/TRBV12-4
CASTAYGAGKETQYF | - | TRBV7-9
CASSLPLVGSWTGRNEQFF | TRBD1 | TRBV7-9
CASSLGSGQGTKNIQYF | TRBD1 | TRBV5-1
CASRPTKTVYGYTF | - | TRBV19
CASSYGGEYNEQFF | - | TRBV5-6
CASSFGGEYGYTF | - | TRBV5-1
CASTSHPGTAEAFF | - | TRBV6-6
CSARTGTGINEQFF | TRBD1 | TRBV20-1
CASSPLSGGVTYEQYF | - | TRBV7-2
CASSVFDYPSSYNEQFF | - | TRBV9
CASSIDPRATDTQYF | - | TRBV19
CAWATGDPPYEQYF | TRBD1 | TRBV30
CASSVWGLEQYF | - | TRBV9
CATSEGSGSSTDTQYF | TRBD2 | TRBV24-1